This T cell receptor beta chain stems from a study of T cell responses to AZD1222 COVID-19 vaccine (dated by TCRdb to about 2021). Context from the whole study: Because spike-specific TCR depth and breadth did not differ between the two schedules, AZD1222 recipients who got a second dose at roughly 4 weeks were pooled with those who got a second dose at roughly 12 weeks. Enrollment into the trials was organized by age into subgroups of 18-55, 56-69 and 70-plus years, and those subgroups contained roughly 140, 27 and 60 TCR-sequenced participants, respectively. A total of around 240 trial participants underwent TCR sequencing, of whom 207 received two doses of AZD1222 and around 26 received two doses of the MenACWY control vaccine. What the research found in general, with its limitations: Epitopes outside the regions mutated in the B.1.351 and B.1.1.7 variants were reportedly recognized by nearly half of the unique spike-specific TCRs. A significant rise in spike-specific TCR breadth and depth was observed after two AZD1222 doses relative to day 0 and relative to MenACWY recipients. Participants were mostly white British and included more females than males, and it was suggested by the authors that clonal diversity may have been underestimated. Only five to seven AZD1222 recipients were SARS-CoV-2 seropositive at baseline, limiting conclusions about previously exposed vaccinees. The vaccine-associated CD4 TCRs covered the entire spike protein, and the dominant responses fell in regions 160-218 and 743-854. Because no day 14 peak-response samples were available, the repertoires could be characterized only after the peak T cell response. In the small 56-69-year group, the increase in depth fell short of significance, most likely because of low power.

A remark on this clone: Which antigen it targets is not known. Base quality data are lacking; no much larger clone is found one base away.

The CDR3 regions of human TCRbeta chains were subjected to immunosequencing. The source study handled its data this way. TCRs in the repertoires were matched against a reference library of SARS-CoV-2-specific TCRs that had been generated with the MIRA antigen-specificity platform. Breadth meant the fraction of unique TCRs that were SARS-CoV-2-associated, whereas depth meant the fraction of total T cells that were SARS-CoV-2-associated. Each spike-specific TCR was assigned to its reactive spike region and to a CD4 or CD8 class using the MIRA data. Log10-transformed breadth and depth values were compared by one-way ANOVA with Sidak's multiple comparisons tests. Held by TCRdb, this immuneACCESS table contains in-frame sequences only and omits some clones. Under half of the omission traces to an unresolved V gene where checked; the cause of the rest is unknown. The V and J calls and clone size were taken over from that table, and D and trimming were inferred from the DNA. Across this sample there are about 120,000 clones, with roughly 88% seen only once. More than 7.5% of the sample is taken by the ten largest.

The meaning of the sample's time point label: baseline before first vaccination. The vaccinee samples were drawn from two UK trials, COV001 and COV002, one of which was a single-blind randomized controlled phase 2/3 trial testing AZD1222 (ChAdOx1 nCoV-19) in healthy adults. For TCRbeta chain sequencing, PBMC samples were collected from trial participants at day 0 and at day 28 after the second dose. The receptor comes from an adult in good health. The source was peripheral blood, collected on day 0 of AZD1222 vaccination.

CDR3 reads: CASSESWTPNQVYEQYF. The bases are TGTGCCAGCAGTGAATCCTGGACGCCCAACCAAGTCTACGAGCAGTACTTC. The rearranged chain carries TRBV25-1 and TRBJ2-7; too little of a D gene remains to name it. According to the germline V gene, CDR1 reads MGHDK and CDR2 reads SYGVNS. Deletion took 1 base off V and 3 bases off J, with a span of 19 bases between the germline ends. The CDR3 covers 17 residues, taking in both the cysteine and the phenylalanine. Only the CDR3 region is kept as DNA, spanning 51 bases read in frame from base 1.